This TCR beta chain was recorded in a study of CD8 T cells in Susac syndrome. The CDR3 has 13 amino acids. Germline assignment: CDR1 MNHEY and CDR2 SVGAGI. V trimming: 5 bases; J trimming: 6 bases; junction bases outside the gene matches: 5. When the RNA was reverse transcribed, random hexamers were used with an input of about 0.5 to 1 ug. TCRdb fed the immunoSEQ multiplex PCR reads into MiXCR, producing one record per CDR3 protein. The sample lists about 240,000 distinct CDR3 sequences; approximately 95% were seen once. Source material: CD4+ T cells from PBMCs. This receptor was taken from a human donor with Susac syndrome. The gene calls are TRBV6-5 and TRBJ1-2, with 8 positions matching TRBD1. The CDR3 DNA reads TGTGCCAGCAGTCGGACAGGGCCGAATGGCTACACCTTC. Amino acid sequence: CASSRTGPNGYTF.